This T cell receptor beta chain was identified in a study of T cells in Graves' hyperthyroidism and ophthalmopathy. This clonotype showed up just a few times. With 5 bases clipped from V and 0 bases from J, the junction kept 8 bases outside the gene matches. The CDR3 runs 16 residues. Per the germline V gene, CDR1 is MNHNS and CDR2 is SASEGT. It was RNA transcripts that yielded the amplified TCR beta CDR3 regions. When the TCR CDR3 underwent first-round RT-PCR, the HTBI primer set was used. TCRdb itself ran the multiplex PCR reads through MiXCR, one entry per CDR3 protein. Here the sample spans roughly 500,000 distinct CDR3 sequences, 20% to 25% being singletons.

The sequence was collected from a woman in her 70s with Graves' ophthalmopathy. The genes are TRBV6-1 and TRBJ2-3; 7 bases match TRBD2. Specimen: blood. CDR3 in amino acids: CASSLGLEISTDTQYF. The CDR3 DNA reads TGTGCCAGCAGTCTAGGACTAGAGATTAGCACAGATACGCAGTATTTT.